This passage covers 26 T cell receptor beta chains from one sample sequenced in a study of blood T cell repertoires in COVID-19. This table comes from immunoSEQ multiplex PCR, and its TCRdb copy is limited to in-frame clones, with some not included. The sample records roughly 250,000 clones, roughly 90% being singletons. Sequenced sample: PBMCs or T cells enriched from blood (not recorded which). Receptors originate from a woman aged 30 to 39 with acute COVID-19.

The V call is TRBV19, the J call TRBJ2-2, with a possible D match to TRBD1 (5 bases). The CDR3 totals 15 residues. Trimming took 6 bases from V and 3 from J, leaving 14 bases between them. Germline-derived CDR1 and CDR2 are LNHDA and SQIVND (reference sequence). The DNA of the CDR3 is TGTGCCAGTAGGGAACAGGAAGTACACACCGGGGAGCTGTTTTTT. Protein product: CASREQEVHTGELFF. The full variable domain, its missing parts supplied by reference TRBV19 and TRBJ2-2, is DGGITQSPKYLFRKEGQNVTLSCEQNLNHDAMYWYRQDPGQGLRLIYYSQIVNDFQKGDIAEGYSVSREKKESFPLTVTSAQKNPTAFYLCASREQEVHTGELFFGEGSRLTVL.

This rearrangement joins TRBV10-1 to TRBJ2-1; perhaps TRBD1 as D (6 bases). Trimming shortened V by 3 bases and J by 6 bases, and 9 bases separated the two germline ends. Germline V gene lookup returns CDR1 WNHNN and CDR2 SYGVQD (reference sequence). The CDR3 is 13 residues long. CDR3 sequence (DNA): TGCGCCAGCAGTGATGACAGGACCAATGAGCAGTTCTTC. Residues: CASSDDRTNEQFF.

The chain carries TRBV10-3 and TRBJ1-2; D is unresolved. Germline V gives CDR1 ENHRY, CDR2 SYGVKD. The V and J ends lost 3 bases and 2 bases respectively, with 13 bases between them. The CDR3 totals 15 residues. CDR3 DNA: TGTGCCATCAGTGAAGCAGCGAATAACAACTATGGCTACACCTTC. Amino acids: CAISEAANNNYGYTF.

This chain links TRBV19 with TRBJ2-3; a weak D match, TRBD1 (7 bases). V was trimmed by 6 bases and J by 2 bases, leaving 21 bases between them. The V gene's germline CDR1 is LNHDA and CDR2 SQIVND (reference sequence). The CDR3 extends over 17 amino acids. The CDR3 region has the DNA TGTGCCAGTAGCATTCCTCAGGGGGGCCAGATCACAGATACGCAGTATTTT. The encoded protein is CASSIPQGGQITDTQYF. Based on the CDR3 plus reference TRBV19 and TRBJ2-3, the full variable domain is DGGITQSPKYLFRKEGQNVTLSCEQNLNHDAMYWYRQDPGQGLRLIYYSQIVNDFQKGDIAEGYSVSREKKESFPLTVTSAQKNPTAFYLCASSIPQGGQITDTQYFGPGTRLTVL.

The rearrangement links TRBV9 to TRBJ2-1; 9 positions match TRBD2. The V segment lost 4 bases and the J segment 9 bases; nucleotides outside the gene matches: 11. The length of the CDR3 is 15 residues. CDR1 is SGDLS, CDR2 YYNGEE, per germline. CDR3 nucleotide sequence: TGTGCCAGCAGCTCAACCGGGACTAGCAATGGTGAGCAGTTCTTC. Protein product: CASSSTGTSNGEQFF.

This chain links TRBV7-9 with TRBJ2-5; D is undetermined. In germline, CDR1 is SEHNR, CDR2 FQNEAQ (reference sequence). The CDR3 loop spans 14 amino acids. V lost 0 bases, J lost 5 bases, and 10 bases lay in between. The CDR3 DNA follows: TGTGCCAGCAGCTTAGCGTCGAGGATGGAGACCCAGTACTTC. The encoded protein is CASSLASRMETQYF.

The rearrangement links TRBV6-5 to TRBJ1-2, with TRBD1 identical over 8 bases. This CDR3 region has 15 residues. Germline assignment: CDR1 MNHEY and CDR2 SVGAGI. The V and J ends lost 5 bases and 7 bases, in that order; junction bases with no gene match: 12. The CDR3 loop reads CASSPFTGTGGGYTF. In DNA, the CDR3 is TGTGCCAGCAGTCCCTTTACCGGGACAGGCGGTGGCTACACCTTC.

The V call is TRBV29-1, the J call TRBJ1-2; unclear D gene. Per germline, CDR1 SQVTM and CDR2 ANQGSEA. V was trimmed by 1 base and J by 0 bases, leaving 12 bases between them. The CDR3 spans 15 residues. CDR3 sequence: CSVEGGAEANYGYTF. In DNA form, the CDR3 reads TGCAGCGTTGAAGGAGGTGCGGAGGCTAACTATGGCTACACCTTC. Using reference TRBV29-1 and TRBJ1-2 for the parts outside the CDR3, the full variable domain is SAVISQKPSRDICQRGTSLTIQCQVDSQVTMMFWYRQQPGQSLTLIATANQGSEATYESGFVIDKFPISRPNLTFSTLTVSNMSPEDSSIYLCSVEGGAEANYGYTFGSGTRLTVV.

The chain uses TRBV30 and TRBJ1-2; D is unresolved. The CDR3 is 13 residues long. V lost 1 base to trimming and J lost 5 bases, with 11 bases between them. The V gene's germline CDR1 is GTSNPN and CDR2 SVGIG (reference sequence). The CDR3 is CAWSAGWDYGYTF. CDR3 DNA sequence: TGTGCCTGGAGTGCGGGGTGGGATTATGGCTACACCTTC. Based on the CDR3 plus reference TRBV30 and TRBJ1-2, the full variable domain is SQTIHQWPATLVQPVGSPLSLECTVEGTSNPNLYWYRQAAGRGLQLLFYSVGIGQISSEVPQNLSASRPQDRQFILSSKKLLLSDSGFYLCAWSAGWDYGYTFGSGTRLTVV.

This CDR3 reads CASSYLSGKRTDTQYF. As DNA, the CDR3 is TGCGCCAGCAGCTACCTTAGCGGGAAACGCACAGATACGCAGTATTTT. The chain joins TRBV5-1 to TRBJ2-3; the match to TRBD2 covers 8 bases. The trim removed 3 bases at V and 1 base at J, leaving 7 bases unmatched. The CDR3 has 16 residues. Germline-derived CDR1 and CDR2 are SGHRS and YFSETQ.

V is TRBV10-2 and J is TRBJ2-1; 10 positions match TRBD2. Trimming at V came to 4 bases and at J to 3 bases, leaving 0 bases not matched to a gene. CDR1 is WSHSY, CDR2 SAAADI, per germline. This CDR3 has 14 amino acids. The DNA for the CDR3 is TGCGCCAGCAGTGGGACTAGCGGCTACAATGAGCAGTTCTTC. Its protein is CASSGTSGYNEQFF.

The CDR3 DNA follows: TGTGCCAGCAGTAAACTAGCGAGCACCTACAATGAGCAGTTCTTC. It codes for CASSKLASTYNEQFF. The rearrangement links TRBV6-5 to TRBJ2-1, with 7 bases fitting TRBD2. Germline CDR1 reads MNHEY; CDR2 reads SVGAGI. The CDR3 runs 15 residues. The J segment lost 2 bases and the V segment lost 5 bases, leaving 6 bases of the junction unmatched.

The V gene is TRBV6-2 or TRBV6-3, the J gene TRBJ1-5, with a weak D call TRBD1 (5 bases). The CDR3 totals 17 residues. Germline CDR1 MNHEY, CDR2 SVGEGT. V lost 1 base and J 0 bases, leaving 13 bases between the germline ends. The CDR3 DNA sequence: TGTGCCAGCAGTTACTGGGGGGACGGGAATAGCAATCAGCCCCAGCATTTT. The encoded protein is CASSYWGDGNSNQPQHF.

V and J are TRBV5-6 and TRBJ2-7; D is uncertain. The V gene lost 0 bases and the J gene lost 4 bases, with 11 bases spanning the gap. Germline V gene data show CDR1 as SGHDT and CDR2 as YYEEEE. This CDR3 comprises 14 residues. CDR3 loop: CASSLVHSIYEQYF. The CDR3 DNA follows: TGTGCCAGCAGCTTGGTCCACAGTATTTACGAGCAGTACTTC.

This rearrangement joins TRBV5-1 to TRBJ1-5; D gene unclear. Germline-derived CDR1 and CDR2 are SGHRS and YFSETQ. The CDR3 is 14 amino acids. With 4 bases removed from V and 0 bases from J, the gap between germline ends came to 8 bases. In DNA, the CDR3 is TGCGCCAGCAGCCCCGGGAATAGCAATCAGCCCCAGCATTTT. This translates into CASSPGNSNQPQHF.

The chain is built from TRBV12-3 or TRBV12-4 and TRBJ1-5; TRBD1 matches 8 bases. The CDR3 contains 13 residues. The V and J ends lost 5 bases and 4 bases, in that order; junction bases with no gene match: 1. Here the CDR3 reads CASSHRGNQPQHF. In nucleotides, the CDR3 is TGTGCCAGCAGTCACAGGGGGAATCAGCCCCAGCATTTT.

The chain uses TRBV4-1 and TRBJ1-2, with TRBD1 identical over 7 bases. CDR1 and CDR2 (germline): MGHRA, YSYEKL. V shed 5 bases and J 1 base; nucleotides not matched to a gene: 10. CDR3 length: 16 amino acids. DNA for the CDR3: TGCGCCAGCAGCGCTAACCGGGACAGATTTAACTATGGCTACACCTTC. This gives the protein CASSANRDRFNYGYTF.

The chain carries TRBV19 and TRBJ1-2, with no clear D. Between the trimmed V and J ends, which lost 10 bases and 2 bases, there was a span of 8 bases. This CDR3 comprises 11 residues. Germline CDR1 reads LNHDA; CDR2 reads SQIVND (reference sequence). CDR3 in amino acids: CAIRLNYGYTF. CDR3 DNA: TGTGCCATCCGACTGAACTATGGCTACACCTTC.

The J gene is TRBJ1-5, the V gene TRBV7-9, with D possibly matching TRBD1 (5 bases). This CDR3 is 17 amino acids long. Trimming removed 4 bases at V and 0 bases at J, with 16 bases between. Germline V CDR1 and CDR2: SEHNR, FQNEAQ (reference sequence). CDR3 residues: CASSSSVPGHSNQPQHF. Written as DNA, the CDR3 is TGTGCCAGCAGCTCGTCGGTGCCAGGGCATAGCAATCAGCCCCAGCATTTT.

V usage is TRBV5-1 and J usage is TRBJ2-1; TRBD1 matches 7 bases. Germline V lookup: CDR1 SGHRS, CDR2 YFSETQ. The CDR3 is 16 amino acids. J was trimmed by 7 bases and V by 0 bases; bases with no gene match: 10. CDR3 protein: CASSLARDSQVNEQFF. As DNA, the CDR3 is TGCGCCAGCAGCTTGGCCCGGGACAGTCAGGTGAATGAGCAGTTCTTC.

In its sample, this clone was seen a few times. This sequence joins TRBV10-1 and TRBJ1-1, with 7 positions matching TRBD1. CDR3 length equals 14 residues. Germline CDR1 is WNHNN and CDR2 is SYGVQD (reference sequence). The junction had 3 bases not matched to a gene; V was cut back by 5 bases and J by 0 bases. The chain's CDR3 is CASSPGQMNTEAFF. CDR3 in DNA: TGCGCCAGCAGTCCGGGACAGATGAACACTGAAGCTTTCTTT.

The chain couples TRBV19 to TRBJ1-4; D perhaps matches TRBD1 (6 bases). V lost 4 bases, J lost 3 bases, and 12 bases lay in between. Per germline, CDR1 LNHDA and CDR2 SQIVND (reference sequence). The CDR3 runs 15 residues. CDR3 bases: TGTGCCAGTAGTAGCTCGCGGGGGCCTAATGAAAAACTGTTTTTT. This gives the protein CASSSSRGPNEKLFF.

This rearrangement joins TRBV6-6 to TRBJ2-1; TRBD1 aligns across 7 bases. The length of the CDR3 is 17 residues. Germline values: CDR1 MNHNY, CDR2 SVGAGI (reference sequence). The V segment lost 6 bases and the J segment 3 bases; nucleotides outside the gene matches: 14. This chain's CDR3 is CASSRYASGQLYNEQFF. As DNA, the CDR3 is TGTGCCAGCAGCCGATACGCGTCGGGACAGCTCTACAATGAGCAGTTCTTC.

This sequence joins TRBV4-3 and TRBJ1-1, with D perhaps matching TRBD1 (6 bases). V was shortened by 2 bases and J by 0 bases, with 16 bases between the two germline ends. The germline CDR1 and CDR2 sequences are LGHNA and YSLEER. CDR3 size: 17 residues. CDR3 nucleotides: TGCGCCAGCAGCCAAAAGGGGGGGGTACAGTTGAACACTGAAGCTTTCTTT. Its protein is CASSQKGGVQLNTEAFF.

The J gene is TRBJ2-6, the V gene TRBV19; 7 nucleotides line up with TRBD1. Per germline, CDR1 LNHDA and CDR2 SQIVND (reference sequence). The CDR3 extends over 17 amino acids. The junction had 7 bases not matched to a gene; V was cut back by 4 bases and J by 1 base. CDR3 bases: TGTGCCAGTAGTACAGGACAGGTTGGGTCTGGGGCCAACGTCCTGACTTTC. As protein: CASSTGQVGSGANVLTF.

The genes are TRBV7-9 and TRBJ2-7; 7 positions agree with TRBD2. The CDR3 covers 16 residues. CDR1 is SEHNR, CDR2 FQNEAQ, per germline (reference sequence). V dropped 5 bases and J dropped 3; count of bases not matched to a gene: 13. CDR3 sequence: CASSTTLLATLYEQYF. In nucleotides, the CDR3 is TGTGCCAGCAGCACGACCCTACTAGCGACGCTCTACGAGCAGTACTTC.